A selection of T cell receptor beta chains follows, all from one sample in a study of CD8 T cells in Susac syndrome. TCRdb re-derived calls from the immunoSEQ multiplex PCR reads in MiXCR, one entry per CDR3 protein. The sample shows about 81,000 distinct CDR3 sequences, about 93% of them seen only once. The sample was CD8+ T cells from PBMCs. These receptors all come from a human donor with Susac syndrome. Each CDR3 is given with its conserved first and last residue. The D gene is left open where the match is weak.

j_call d_call v_call cdr3_aa
TRBJ2-1 - TRBV28 CASSPLHEQFF
TRBJ2-7 - TRBV6-5 CASSYSYHYEQYF
TRBJ1-1 - TRBV7-9 CASSHDSSEAFF
TRBJ2-1 - TRBV27 CASSFKHNEQFF
TRBJ2-4 - TRBV19 CATLKTGTTKNIQYF
TRBJ1-2 - TRBV6-4 CASSDGGLGYTF
TRBJ2-3 - TRBV18 CASSHPLVKSTDTQYF
TRBJ2-7 TRBD1 TRBV7-9 CASSSGQLTYEQYF
TRBJ1-4 TRBD1 TRBV28 CASSLDQTGLGEKLFF
TRBJ2-7 - TRBV20-1 CSARDPYGYEQYF
TRBJ1-1 - TRBV13 CASKRFGTEAFF
TRBJ2-7 - TRBV4-3 CASSQDGAGGPYEQYF
TRBJ2-5 TRBD2 TRBV6-5 CASSFSGREGETQYF
TRBJ1-6 TRBD1 TRBV7-8 CASSPQGAGSPLHF
TRBJ1-1 - TRBV24-1 CATSAGQSNTEAFF
TRBJ2-7 - TRBV29-1 CSVEGGTGGREQYF
TRBJ2-1 - TRBV7-9 CASSLENSSNEQFF
TRBJ2-5 TRBD1 TRBV24-1 CATSEWTGGGETQYF
TRBJ1-2 TRBD1 TRBV28 CASSPRDRDGYTF
TRBJ1-4 - TRBV11-2 CASRLTSDEKLFF
TRBJ2-6 TRBD1 TRBV19 CASSMETGGPGANVLTF
TRBJ2-2 - TRBV30 CAWTVGGAGELFF
TRBJ2-7 - TRBV29-1 CSVVTGHNGAYEQYF
TRBJ1-1 TRBD1 TRBV18 CASSPGTGGGTEAFF
TRBJ1-4 - TRBV19 CASNDGGGKLFF
TRBJ2-2 TRBD2 TRBV4-3 CASSHNGRAGSNTGELFF
TRBJ2-3 - TRBV12-3/TRBV12-4 CASRGQGSDTQYF
TRBJ2-1 - TRBV9 CASSASSEQFF
TRBJ1-1 - TRBV30 CAWTDANPGWGTETEAFF
TRBJ1-2 - TRBV6-5 CASSYSSYGGYTF
TRBJ2-5 TRBD2 TRBV9 CASSDGLAGGVGETQYF
TRBJ2-1 - TRBV28 CASEPRGGESRNEQFF
TRBJ2-1 TRBD1 TRBV29-1 CSADDRGDEQFF
TRBJ2-3 TRBD1 TRBV19 CASSADRGGDTQYF
TRBJ2-3 TRBD2 TRBV11-2 CASRRGVAGGRDTQYF
TRBJ2-1 TRBD2 TRBV4-2 CASSGTSGWDEQFF
TRBJ2-7 - TRBV28 CASRAYYEQYF
TRBJ2-5 - TRBV12-3/TRBV12-4 CASTGGPQETQYF
TRBJ2-7 - TRBV19 CASSPRHLTYEQYF
TRBJ2-7 TRBD1 TRBV14 CASSQAVRGLTYEQYF
TRBJ2-7 - TRBV12-5 CASGFFGTELYF
TRBJ2-7 TRBD2 TRBV4-3 CASSQDARLAGAPYEQYF
TRBJ1-2 - TRBV29-1 CSVEFPGAHGYTF
TRBJ1-2 - TRBV4-3 CASSAGGFPHGYTF
TRBJ2-4 - TRBV5-4 CASSLQGLAKNIQYF